This T cell receptor beta chain was recovered during a study of blood T cell repertoires in COVID-19. Study at large: Collection of acute and convalescent COVID-19 samples took place in the United States, Italy and Spain.

Source study methods: Estimates of nucleated cell counts were drawn from the amplification of reference gene primers. Sequencing was performed with immunoSEQ multiplex PCR; in TCRdb, only in-frame clones are kept and a portion is missing. V, J and clone size are those of that table, while D and trimming were read from the DNA. Altogether around 190,000 clones are present, approximately 87% being singletons, with the ten largest covering around 20%. Trimming removed 2 bases from V and 4 bases from J; junction bases left unmatched: 1. This CDR3 contains 14 residues. Germline V gives CDR1 MDHEN, CDR2 SYDVKM.

The origin of this receptor is a man in his sixties or seventies with active or convalescent COVID-19. The sequenced material came from peripheral blood. The V call is TRBV28, the J call TRBJ2-2; 7 bases are shared with TRBD1. CDR3 in DNA: TGTGCCAGCAGTTTACAGGGGGTCACCGGGGAGCTGTTTTTT. This gives the protein CASSLQGVTGELFF.